This TCR beta chain appears in the sequencing data of a study of vaccination and CD4 T cells after COVID-19. Sequencing of cultured CD4+ T cell DNA used the Oncomine TCR Beta short-read assay. TCRdb called the PCR reads again in MiXCR, with one record for every CDR3 protein. This sample has some 7,000 distinct CDR3 sequences, with 35% to 40% found just once. Treatment indicated: approximately nine-day PBMC culture with coronavirus spike peptide pools or control peptides (ViraFEST assay). CD4+ T cells of the unexposed donor were collected before the COVID-19 pandemic (2011-2018). With respect to this clonotype: Antigen unknown.

Trimming took off 7 bases at V and 6 bases at J, with 14 bases between the two ends. CDR3 length: 13 amino acids. Germline V gene lookup returns CDR1 SNHLY and CDR2 FYNNEI. This rearrangement joins TRBV2 to TRBJ2-3; D is unresolved. The sample taken for sequencing was CD4+ T cells from blood, cultured in vitro. This TCR was sampled from a human donor in good health. CDR3 DNA: TGTGCCAGCAAGGCCAACATGGGGGATACGCAGTATTTT. Its translation: CASKANMGDTQYF.